This T cell receptor beta chain was obtained from a study of blood T cell repertoires in COVID-19. For the study at large: T cells, B-cell-depleted T cells, or PBMCs supplied cDNA or gDNA.

Ages ranged from about 18 to 89 years, with residence in 24 US areas. Cohort assignment relied on participant-reported clinical history. Source study methods: Estimated nucleated cell counts came from reference gene primer amplification. This table comes from immunoSEQ multiplex PCR, and its TCRdb copy is limited to in-frame clones, with some not included. That table is the source of V, J and clone size, and D and trimming were worked out from the DNA. The sample includes roughly 280,000 clones, approximately 90% of them seen just once. The CDR3 spans 15 residues. Trimming stripped 3 bases from V and 0 bases from J, with 11 bases between. Germline lookup yields CDR1 WSHSY and CDR2 SAAADI.

This rearrangement joins TRBV10-2 to TRBJ1-1; D perhaps matches TRBD1 (6 bases). The source material was PBMCs or T cells enriched from blood (not recorded which). The sequence came from a woman in her fifties or sixties who had recovered from COVID-19. CDR3 sequence reads: CASSDAGAMNTEAFF. The CDR3 nucleotides are TGCGCCAGCAGTGATGCAGGGGCAATGAACACTGAAGCTTTCTTT.